Shown below are 19 T cell receptor beta chains from a single sample sequenced in a study of shared clonotypes between healthy human individuals. Profiling relied on immunoSEQ multiplex PCR, and the TCRdb table lists in-frame clones only, not all of them. Among approximately 840,000 clones listed, 90% to 98% were seen once. CD45RO-negative, CCR7-positively selected cells formed the naive CD8 fraction, excluding terminally differentiated effector memory CD45RA+ cells. The source material was naive CD8+ T cells sorted from blood. These TCRs come from a man in his thirties or forties in good health.

The rearrangement uses TRBV14 and TRBJ2-7, with TRBD2 identical over 7 bases. The CDR3 has 14 amino acids. Germline-derived CDR1 and CDR2 are SGHDN and FVKESK. J lost 4 bases, V lost 4 bases, and 7 bases had no gene match. The chain's CDR3 is CASSPSGITYEQYF. The CDR3 DNA follows: TGTGCCAGCAGCCCCAGCGGGATCACGTACGAGCAGTACTTC.

This sequence joins TRBV29-1 and TRBJ2-5, with TRBD2 matching 8 bases. Looked up from germline, CDR1 is SQVTM and CDR2 is ANQGSEA. The CDR3 is 13 residues long. V was clipped by 3 bases and J by 2 bases; unmatched bases: 2. CDR3 nucleotide sequence: TGCAGCGTTGACCGGGAGGGGCAAGAGACCCAGTACTTC. Its protein is CSVDREGQETQYF.

The chain carries TRBV14 and TRBJ2-3; either TRBD1 or TRBD2 may fit D (5 bases each). CDR3 size: 16 residues. V lost 3 bases to trimming and J lost 0 bases, with 13 bases between them. Germline V lookup: CDR1 SGHDN, CDR2 FVKESK. CDR3 DNA sequence: TGTGCCAGCAGCCACCTTCCGGGACCTAGCACAGATACGCAGTATTTT. Translated: CASSHLPGPSTDTQYF.

The CDR3 here is CASSGNTGSYGYTF. In nucleotides, the CDR3 is TGTGCCAGCAGTGGAAATACAGGCTCCTATGGCTACACCTTC. V usage is TRBV25-1 and J usage is TRBJ1-2, with a possible D match to TRBD1 (5 bases). Between the trimmed V and J ends, which lost 4 bases and 4 bases, there was a span of 13 bases. This CDR3 contains 14 residues. Per germline, CDR1 MGHDK and CDR2 SYGVNS.

This sequence joins TRBV10-1 and TRBJ1-1; a weak D match, TRBD1 (5 bases). Per germline, CDR1 WNHNN and CDR2 SYGVQD (reference sequence). The CDR3 is made up of 13 amino acids. V lost 0 bases, J lost 6 bases, and 8 bases lay in between. CDR3 sequence reads: CASSESRVAEAFF. CDR3 coding DNA: TGCGCCAGCAGTGAGTCCAGGGTCGCTGAAGCTTTCTTT.

This rearrangement joins TRBV27 to TRBJ2-5; 8 nucleotides match TRBD1. Per the germline V gene, CDR1 is MNHEY and CDR2 is SMNVEV (reference sequence). Trimming removed 2 bases from V and 5 bases from J; junction bases left unmatched: 1. This CDR3 spans 13 amino acids. The CDR3 reads CASSLRTGETQYF. CDR3 nucleotide sequence: TGTGCCAGCAGTTTACGGACAGGGGAGACCCAGTACTTC.

The CDR3 spells CASSFVRDRVEQYF. The CDR3 coding sequence is TGTGCCAGCAGCTTCGTCCGCGACAGGGTCGAGCAGTACTTC. The chain carries TRBV5-5 and TRBJ2-7; 7 positions agree with TRBD1. Unmatched junction bases numbered 8, after V lost 2 bases and J lost 6 bases. The CDR3 covers 14 residues. Germline V gene sequence: CDR1 SGHKS, CDR2 YYEKEE (reference sequence).

Comment on this clone: The sample holds other DNA sequences that translate to the same CDR3. The V gene is TRBV27, the J gene TRBJ1-5; perhaps TRBD1 as D (6 bases). The CDR3 runs to 12 residues. V lost 6 bases, J lost 4 bases, and 7 bases lay in between. Germline V gene lookup returns CDR1 MNHEY and CDR2 SMNVEV (reference sequence). In nucleotides, the CDR3 is TGTGCCAGCAGCCAGGGGAATCAGCCCCAGCATTTT. Residues: CASSQGNQPQHF.

V usage is TRBV19 and J usage is TRBJ2-7; weak D call: TRBD1 (5 bases). Germline lookup yields CDR1 LNHDA and CDR2 SQIVND (reference sequence). This CDR3 comprises 14 residues. V shed 0 bases and J shed 3 bases, with 9 bases lying between them. CDR3: CASSIDIGHYEQYF. CDR3 sequence (DNA): TGTGCCAGTAGTATAGATATTGGACACTACGAGCAGTACTTC.

This clone was seen once. V gene TRBV15 combines with J gene TRBJ2-3; D call uncertain. The ends were cut back, 0 bases at V and 1 base at J, with 14 bases in the middle. Germline V lookup: CDR1 LNHNV, CDR2 YYDKDF (reference sequence). The CDR3 extends over 17 amino acids. The CDR3: CATSRDSPEIRTDTQYF. CDR3 nucleotide sequence: TGTGCCACCAGCAGAGATTCCCCCGAAATCCGCACAGATACGCAGTATTTT.

The J gene is TRBJ1-5, the V gene TRBV19; 8 bases map to TRBD1. Trimming took 5 bases from V and 6 from J; bases not matched to a gene: 9. The germline V gene encodes CDR1 LNHDA and CDR2 SQIVND (reference sequence). The CDR3 is 15 residues long. The CDR3 bases are TGTGCCAGTAGTCCCGACAGGGGATTAATTCAGCCCCAGCATTTT. This translates into CASSPDRGLIQPQHF.

This chain uses TRBV7-9 with TRBJ2-2; 13 nucleotides align to TRBD2. J was trimmed by 3 bases and V by 5 bases; bases with no gene match: 3. Germline CDR1 and CDR2: SEHNR and FQNEAQ (reference sequence). The CDR3 is 16 amino acids. CDR3 in DNA: TGTGCCAGCAGCCCCGGGACTAGCGGGGACACCGGGGAGCTGTTTTTT. This gives the protein CASSPGTSGDTGELFF.

Of note for this clone: Other DNA sequences from this sample encode an identical CDR3 as well. The chain recombines TRBV27 with TRBJ2-1; TRBD2 matches at 8 bases. The CDR3 contains 14 residues. The germline V gene has CDR1 MNHEY and CDR2 SMNVEV (reference sequence). V was pared by 2 bases and J by 5 bases, with 2 bases of the junction left unmatched. The CDR3 is CASSLAGGNNEQFF. The CDR3 bases are TGTGCCAGCAGTTTAGCGGGAGGTAACAATGAGCAGTTCTTC.

This chain links TRBV5-5 with TRBJ2-7; D unresolved. The germline V and J ends were trimmed by 0 bases and 0 bases, with 10 bases remaining between them. This CDR3 spans 15 amino acids. Germline loops: CDR1 SGHKS, CDR2 YYEKEE (reference sequence). For the CDR3, the DNA is TGTGCCAGCAGCTTGGCGCGATCCCTCTCCTACGAGCAGTACTTC. It is translated as CASSLARSLSYEQYF.

This sequence joins TRBV21-1 and TRBJ2-1; the listed D gene, TRBD1, was not tested against the DNA. TRBV21-1 is a pseudogene locus. The CDR3 has 16 residues. DNA of the CDR3: TGTGCCAGCAGCAATACTCCGTCGAGCAGGGACAATGAGCAGTTCTTC. Amino acid sequence: CASSNTPSSRDNEQFF.

This clone appeared a single time. In the same sample, other DNA sequences code for this CDR3. The chain is built from TRBV7-9 and TRBJ2-5; no definite D call. Germline CDR1 and CDR2: SEHNR and FQNEAQ (reference sequence). With 5 bases removed from V and 2 bases from J, the gap between germline ends came to 3 bases. CDR3 length equals 11 residues. Here the CDR3 reads CASSLQETQYF. CDR3 coding DNA: TGTGCCAGCAGCCTACAAGAGACCCAGTACTTC.

The chain recombines TRBV7-8 with TRBJ2-1; 9 bases map to TRBD2. The V and J ends lost 1 base and 5 bases, in that order; junction bases with no gene match: 15. Germline CDR1 is SGHVS and CDR2 is FQNEAQ. The CDR3 consists of 19 residues. The CDR3 protein is CASSLGRGSRREGNNEQFF. The CDR3 coding sequence is TGTGCCAGCAGCTTAGGTCGGGGGTCGCGGCGGGAGGGAAACAATGAGCAGTTCTTC.

This sequence joins TRBV7-6 and TRBJ2-1, with D perhaps TRBD2 (6 bases). The CDR3 is 15 amino acids. Trimming took off 3 bases at V and 4 bases at J, with 13 bases between the two ends. Germline loops: CDR1 SGHVS, CDR2 FNYEAQ. Here the CDR3 DNA reads TGTGCCAGCAGCTTGGGGGGTCTAGCGTACAATGAGCAGTTCTTC. Translating it yields CASSLGGLAYNEQFF.

The CDR3 sequence is CASSSNLGSSYNEQFF. The CDR3 DNA is TGTGCCAGCAGCTCCAATTTGGGGAGCTCCTACAATGAGCAGTTCTTC. The J gene is TRBJ2-1, the V gene TRBV27; D is possibly TRBD2 (5 bases). The V and J ends lost 6 bases and 0 bases respectively, with 15 bases between them. The CDR3 consists of 16 residues. Germline-derived CDR1 and CDR2 are MNHEY and SMNVEV (reference sequence).